This T cell receptor (beta chain) was identified in a study of CD8+ T cells in alopecia areata. Study-level background: Those patients who were treated received oral tofacitinib, which was given at 5 to 10 mg twice daily for moderate-to-severe alopecia areata. Study-wide results and caveats: Scalp samples also contribute reads from the resident alphabeta T cells found in normal skin. Higher clonality was seen in lesional scalp than in normal scalp, especially in alopecia totalis/universalis.

Following extraction, RNA underwent reverse transcription to cDNA, which served as the sequencing template. Clones were sequenced by immunoSEQ multiplex PCR, and TCRdb holds only the in-frame ones, with some missing. The sample has about 200,000 clones; approximately 61% are singletons. Remarks on this clone: Its target is unknown.

PBMCs served as the source from which CD4+ and CD8+ T cells were sorted. This sample comprised CD4+ T cells sorted from blood, obtained at week 0. The TCR originated in a human donor with alopecia areata.

The CDR3 sequence: CASESKGSRSKGDEKLFF. The CDR3 DNA reads as TGTGCCAGCGAATCCAAGGGGAGTCGATCTAAGGGGGATGAAAAACTGTTTTTT. The V and J genes are TRBV4-2 and TRBJ1-4; tentatively, D is TRBD1 (6 bases). Trimming cost V 8 bases and J 6 bases, with 28 bases left between them. Germline V CDR1 and CDR2: LGHNA, YNFKEQ. This CDR3 contains 18 residues.